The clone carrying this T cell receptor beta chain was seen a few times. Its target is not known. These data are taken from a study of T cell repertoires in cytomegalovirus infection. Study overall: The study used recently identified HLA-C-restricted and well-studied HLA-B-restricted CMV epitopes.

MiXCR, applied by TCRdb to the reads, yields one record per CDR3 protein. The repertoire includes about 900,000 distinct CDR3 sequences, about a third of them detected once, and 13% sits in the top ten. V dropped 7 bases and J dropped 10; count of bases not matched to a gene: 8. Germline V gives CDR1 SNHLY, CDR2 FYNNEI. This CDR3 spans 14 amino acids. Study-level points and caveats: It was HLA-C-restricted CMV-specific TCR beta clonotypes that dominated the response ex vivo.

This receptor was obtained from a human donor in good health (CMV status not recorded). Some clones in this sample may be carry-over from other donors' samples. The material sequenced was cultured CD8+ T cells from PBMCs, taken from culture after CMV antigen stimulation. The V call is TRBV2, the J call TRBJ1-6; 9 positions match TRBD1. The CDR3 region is CASTPGQGGSPLHF. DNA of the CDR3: TGTGCCAGCACTCCGGGACAGGGCGGATCACCCCTCCACTTT.